This T cell receptor beta chain originates from a study of shared clonotypes between healthy human individuals. The CDR3 extends over 15 amino acids. Germline CDR1 MNHNY, CDR2 SVGAGI (reference sequence). Trimming shortened V by 4 bases and J by 7 bases, and 19 bases separated the two germline ends. As for this clone: The target antigen is unknown.

An assay was performed, and its level was deep. Assay used: immunoSEQ multiplex PCR; TCRdb lists only in-frame clones, some missing. Of approximately 2,200,000 clones in the sample, 93% were seen once. Whole-study findings and limits: Sharing across a few donors was seen in 4% to 5.5% of naive CD4 clonotypes. Compared with clonotypes that all four donors shared, non-shared clonotypes had lower generation probabilities.

Terminally differentiated effector memory CD45RA+ cells were excluded from the naive CD8 cells, which were CD45RO-negative and positively selected for CCR7. Material for sequencing was naive CD8+ T cells from PBMCs. The receptor comes from a man between 18 and 29 years old in good health. Some clones in this sample may be carry-over from other donors' samples. V is TRBV6-6 and J is TRBJ1-1; D may be TRBD1 (5 bases). The CDR3 DNA reads TGTGCCAGCAGTTCCTGGGGCGTTGTAAGTGATGAAGCTTTCTTT. Translating gives CASSSWGVVSDEAFF.